Listed below are T cell receptor beta chains from one sample, sequenced in a study of Tregs in tolerant kidney transplant recipients. TCRdb's copy holds only in-frame clones and misses some; the assay was immunoSEQ multiplex PCR. The table has under 300,000 clones, about 80% seen once. What was sequenced was CD4+ T cells from blood. These receptors were collected from a human donor in good health. The CDR3 runs from the conserved cysteine through the conserved F or W. D genes are given only for firm matches. Not every row has a clone size; where given, it reads once, few, many or a size class.

>TRBV5-1|TRBJ2-3|.|.
CASSLRLAPDTQYF
TGCGCCAGCAGCTTGCGGCTAGCCCCAGATACGCAGTATTTT
>TRBV7-3|TRBJ2-1|.|.
CASSISVTNEQFF
TGTGCCAGCAGCATCTCCGTAACGAATGAGCAGTTCTTC
>TRBV4-2|TRBJ1-2|.|.
CASSLTSGTPNYGYTF
TGTGCCAGCAGCCTAACTTCCGGGACACCTAACTATGGCTACACCTTC
>TRBV2|TRBJ1-2|.|.
CASSEYPASNYGYTF
TGTGCCAGCAGTGAATATCCAGCGTCTAACTATGGCTACACCTTC
>TRBV6-6|TRBJ1-1|TRBD1|.
CASSQGQVRAEAFF
TGTGCCAGCAGCCAGGGACAGGTTCGCGCTGAAGCTTTCTTT
>TRBV6-5|TRBJ1-3|.|.
CASSYYGQTGNTIYF
TGTGCCAGCAGTTACTACGGACAGACGGGAAACACCATATATTTT
>TRBV6-6|TRBJ2-6|.|.
CASRAVMGANVLTF
TGTGCCAGCAGAGCGGTGATGGGGGCCAACGTCCTGACTTTC
>TRBV9|TRBJ1-4|TRBD1|.
CASSVAQGETNEKLFF
TGTGCCAGCAGCGTAGCGCAGGGGGAGACTAATGAAAAACTGTTTTTT
>TRBV7-8|TRBJ2-7|TRBD1|once
CASSSLDRAYEQYF
TGTGCCAGCAGCTCACTAGACAGGGCCTACGAGCAGTACTTC
>TRBV28|TRBJ2-5|.|.
CASSLRGPAGSSTPPYQETQYF
TGTGCCAGCAGTTTAAGGGGACCCGCCGGGTCCTCGACCCCTCCGTACCAAGAGACCCAGTACTTC
>TRBV7-9|TRBJ1-3|.|.
CASSGGETGNTIYF
TGTGCCAGCAGCGGCGGCGAAACGGGAAACACCATATATTTT
>TRBV5-6|TRBJ2-7|.|.
CASSPTSSDYPSYEQYF
TGTGCCAGCAGCCCAACTTCTAGTGACTACCCTTCCTACGAGCAGTACTTC
>TRBV7-8|TRBJ2-7|.|.
CASSLARTVSSYEQYF
TGTGCCAGCAGCTTAGCCCGGACAGTGAGCTCCTACGAGCAGTACTTC
>TRBV6-1|TRBJ2-5|.|.
CASSDGLQLGTQYF
TGTGCCAGCAGTGATGGGCTCCAGCTAGGGACCCAGTACTTC
>TRBV5-6|TRBJ2-1|TRBD1|.
CASSLLTGEKNEQFF
TGTGCCAGCAGCTTGCTGACAGGGGAGAAGAATGAGCAGTTCTTC
>TRBV5-1|TRBJ2-1|TRBD1|.
CASRRRQGRIGNEQFF
TGCGCCAGCAGGCGAAGACAGGGGCGAATTGGGAATGAGCAGTTCTTC
>TRBV5-4|TRBJ2-6|.|.
CASSQSDSSGANVLTF
TGTGCCAGCAGCCAATCGGACTCCTCTGGGGCCAACGTCCTGACTTTC
>TRBV18|TRBJ2-1|TRBD2|.
CASSPTSGTYNEQFF
TGTGCCAGCTCACCCACTAGCGGAACCTACAATGAGCAGTTCTTC
>TRBV18|TRBJ2-2|.|.
CASSGQMNTGELFF
TGTGCCAGCTCAGGGCAGATGAACACCGGGGAGCTGTTTTTT
>TRBV2|TRBJ1-5|TRBD1|.
CASSPDRGRGNQPQHF
TGTGCCAGCAGTCCGGACAGGGGGCGAGGCAATCAGCCCCAGCATTTT
>TRBV25-1|TRBJ1-2|.|.
CASSEYKGYGYTF
TGTGCCAGCAGTGAATATAAGGGTTATGGCTACACCTTC
>TRBV23-1|TRBJ1-3|.|few
CASSHPGRLAGNTIYF
TGCGCCAGCAGTCACCCTGGACGCTTAGCTGGAAACACCATATATTTT
>TRBV29-1|TRBJ2-2|TRBD1|.
CSAHRGTNTGELFF
TGCAGCGCCCACAGGGGCACGAACACCGGGGAGCTGTTTTTT
>TRBV10-3|TRBJ2-5|.|.
CAISGPKGGETQYF
TGTGCCATCAGTGGACCTAAGGGGGGCGAGACCCAGTACTTC
>TRBV6-6|TRBJ2-7|TRBD2|.
CASSLSGLAGEGEQYF
TGTGCCAGCAGTCTATCGGGACTAGCGGGAGAAGGCGAGCAGTACTTC
>TRBV2|TRBJ2-1|.|.
CASGTYNEQFF
TGTGCCAGCGGAACATACAATGAGCAGTTCTTC
>TRBV30|TRBJ1-5|.|.
CAWKGGDSNQPQHF
TGTGCCTGGAAGGGGGGGGATAGCAATCAGCCCCAGCATTTT
>TRBV5-6|TRBJ2-1|.|.
CATRSKRGYEQFF
TGTGCCACCCGCTCGAAGAGGGGGTATGAGCAGTTCTTC
>TRBV29-1|TRBJ1-2|TRBD1|.
CSVEGRGRIGGYTF
TGCAGCGTTGAAGGCAGGGGGCGGATCGGCGGCTACACCTTC
>TRBV5-1|TRBJ2-1|.|.
CASSLAPSVGRDTGRRAEQFF
TGCGCCAGCAGCTTGGCCCCCAGTGTTGGCCGGGACACCGGCCGGAGGGCTGAGCAGTTCTTC
>TRBV7-6|TRBJ2-7|.|.
CASSLVSVAKDEQYF
TGTGCCAGCAGCTTAGTTTCCGTGGCTAAGGACGAGCAGTACTTC
>TRBV30|TRBJ2-5|.|.
CAWSVGETQYF
TGTGCCTGGAGTGTAGGAGAGACCCAGTACTTC
>TRBV9|TRBJ2-7|TRBD1|once
CASSVGPDRDSYEQYF
TGTGCCAGCAGCGTAGGCCCGGACAGGGACTCCTACGAGCAGTACTTC
>TRBV14|TRBJ1-2|.|.
CASSQGANYGYTF
TGTGCCAGCAGCCAAGGGGCCAACTATGGCTACACCTTC
>TRBV6-6|TRBJ1-4|.|once
CASSDRGANEKLFF
TGTGCCAGCAGTGACAGAGGCGCTAATGAAAAACTGTTTTTT
>TRBV7-9|TRBJ2-1|.|few
CASSLARGSYNEQFF
TGTGCCAGCAGCTTAGCGCGGGGCTCCTACAATGAGCAGTTCTTC
>TRBV5-1|TRBJ2-6|.|.
CASSLVLPTLHSGANVLTF
TGCGCCAGCAGCTTGGTCCTACCTACCCTCCACTCTGGGGCCAACGTCCTGACTTTC
>TRBV5-1|TRBJ2-2|.|.
CASSLPESRGAGELFF
TGCGCCAGCAGCTTGCCAGAGAGCAGGGGCGCCGGGGAGCTGTTTTTT
>TRBV5-1|TRBJ2-5|.|.
CASSGGGQETQYF
TGCGCCAGCAGCGGGGGCGGCCAAGAGACCCAGTACTTC
>TRBV11-2|TRBJ2-3|TRBD1|.
CASSLGQGSTDTQYF
TGTGCCAGCAGCTTGGGACAGGGGAGCACAGATACGCAGTATTTT
>TRBV7-9|TRBJ1-1|.|.
CASSLRGITEAFF
TGTGCCAGCAGCTTAAGGGGGATCACTGAAGCTTTCTTT
>TRBV2|TRBJ1-1|.|.
CASSGNVNTEAFF
TGTGCCAGCAGTGGAAACGTGAACACTGAAGCTTTCTTT
>TRBV11-3|TRBJ2-1|TRBD2|.
CASSRGTSGGYNEQFF
TGTGCCAGCAGCAGAGGGACTAGCGGGGGTTACAATGAGCAGTTCTTC
>TRBV21-1|TRBJ1-1|.|.
CASSKEGTGVTEAFF
TGTGCCAGCAGCAAAGAGGGCACAGGGGTCACTGAAGCTTTCTTT
>TRBV9|TRBJ2-3|.|.
CASSVDSTTDTQYF
TGTGCCAGCAGCGTGGACAGTACCACAGATACGCAGTATTTT
>TRBV5-1|TRBJ2-4|.|.
CASSLSLAKNIQYF
TGCGCCAGCAGCTTGAGTCTAGCCAAAAACATTCAGTACTTC
>TRBV5-4|TRBJ2-2|TRBD2|.
CASSSHSGSISGELFF
TGTGCCAGCAGCTCGCATAGCGGGAGTATTTCCGGGGAGCTGTTTTTT
>TRBV6-6|TRBJ2-4|.|.
CASNLDSPLAKNIQYF
TGTGCCAGCAACCTGGACAGCCCTCTAGCCAAAAACATTCAGTACTTC
>TRBV6-5|TRBJ2-7|TRBD2|.
CAATASGSYEQYF
TGTGCCGCTACTGCTAGCGGGAGCTACGAGCAGTACTTC
>TRBV6-5|TRBJ1-6|TRBD1|.
CASSLQTGGDSPLHF
TGTGCCAGCAGCCTCCAAACAGGGGGGGATTCACCCCTCCACTTT
>TRBV27|TRBJ2-5|.|.
CASSSTPRAAQETQYF
TGTGCCAGCAGTTCCACGCCGCGAGCGGCACAAGAGACCCAGTACTTC
>TRBV14|TRBJ1-2|.|.
CASSQDRPPYGYTF
TGTGCCAGCAGCCAAGATAGACCCCCTTATGGCTACACCTTC
>TRBV9|TRBJ2-1|TRBD2|.
CASSVERTSGRNEQFF
TGTGCCAGCAGCGTAGAGCGGACTAGCGGGAGGAATGAGCAGTTCTTC
>TRBV21-1|TRBJ2-3|.|.
CASSKRGGTNSTDTQYF
TGTGCCAGCAGCAAAAGAGGGGGCACAAACAGCACAGATACGCAGTATTTT
>TRBV5-1|TRBJ2-3|TRBD2|.
CASSLAGLAGPSTDTQYF
TGCGCCAGCAGCTTGGCTGGACTAGCGGGGCCTTCCACAGATACGCAGTATTTT
>TRBV7-8|TRBJ1-3|.|.
CASSPPPGQRLGNTIYF
TGTGCCAGCAGCCCACCTCCAGGACAGCGTCTCGGAAACACCATATATTTT
>TRBV7-2|TRBJ1-1|TRBD1|.
CASSPRGLDGAFF
TGTGCCAGCAGCCCGAGGGGGCTAGACGGAGCTTTCTTT
>TRBV14|TRBJ1-5|.|.
CASSKRRGVSNQPQHF
TGTGCCAGCAGCAAAAGACGGGGGGTAAGCAATCAGCCCCAGCATTTT
>TRBV19|TRBJ1-5|.|.
CASRTDSNQPQHF
TGTGCCAGCCGGACGGATAGCAATCAGCCCCAGCATTTT
>TRBV5-1|TRBJ2-5|.|.
CASSLGRGETQYF
TGCGCCAGCAGCTTGGGGAGAGGGGAGACCCAGTACTTC